This T cell receptor beta chain came from a study of regulatory T cells in long-lasting Graves disease. Time point of the sample: newly diagnosed GD, antithyroid drugs for less than 3 months. Making the TCR library involved RNA that had been extracted from PBMCs. This clonotype was counted at least ten times. For TCR beta, libraries came from iRepertoire HTBI primers and Arm-PCR of CDR3 regions. TCRdb passed the multiplex PCR reads through MiXCR, listing each CDR3 protein once. The sample holds about 500,000 distinct CDR3 sequences, 12% seen once. This same sample was also part of a study on T cells in Graves' hyperthyroidism and ophthalmopathy.

The TCR originated in a woman aged 30 to 39 with Graves disease. Sequencing was performed on peripheral blood mononuclear cells (PBMCs), taken at new diagnosis, from a patient treated with antithyroid drugs.

The CDR3 reads CASSQSGTGDEKLFF. The DNA for the CDR3 is TGCGCCAGCAGCCAGTCCGGGACAGGAGATGAAAAACTGTTTTTT. The rearrangement joins TRBV4-3 to TRBJ1-4, with 8 positions matching TRBD1. CDR3 length: 15 amino acids. V lost 3 bases to trimming and J lost 6 bases; unmatched junction nucleotides: 6. Looked up from germline, CDR1 is LGHNA and CDR2 is YSLEER.